This T cell receptor (beta chain) was sequenced during a study of cytomegalovirus exposure and HLA in healthy donors. General study results and limits: CMV antigen specificity of a few CMV-associated chains was confirmed in vitro. Most observed TCR sequences were rare, whereas some public TCRs were detected in many donors.

Germline V gene lookup returns CDR1 MDHEN and CDR2 SYDVKM. The CDR3 totals 14 residues. Trimming shortened V by 3 bases and J by 4 bases, and 12 bases separated the two germline ends. As for this clone: The antigen remains unidentified.

The primer mix had 60 Vbeta and 13 Jbeta primers. Generated by immunoSEQ multiplex PCR, the TCRdb table keeps only in-frame clones and is missing some. Counted here are roughly 120,000 clones, 75% to 85% occurring once; the ten biggest clones make up around 10%. The sample consisted of PBMCs. The chain is built from TRBV28 and TRBJ1-1; D perhaps matches TRBD1 (5 bases). This sequence originates from a male donor in good health and CMV-seropositive. The CDR3 here is CASSFGGGSTEAFF. The CDR3 nucleotides read TGTGCCAGCAGTTTCGGGGGAGGTTCCACTGAAGCTTTCTTT. Drawing the rest from reference TRBV28 and TRBJ1-1, the complete variable domain is DVKVTQSSRYLVKRTGEKVFLECVQDMDHENMFWYRQDPGLGLRLIYFSYDVKMKEKGDIPEGYSVSREKKERFSLILESASTNQTSMYLCASSFGGGSTEAFFGQGTRLTVV.